This T cell receptor (beta chain) was sequenced during a study of vaccination and CD4 T cells after COVID-19. Study summary: Four females and six males made up the convalescents, two of whom were Hispanic.

Cultured CD4+ T-cell DNA underwent Oncomine TCR Beta short-read sequencing. CD4+ T cells were cultured, and genomic DNA was extracted from them. TCRdb independently ran MiXCR on the PCR reads; one entry per CDR3 protein. This table has about 13,000 distinct CDR3 sequences, approximately 58% appearing once. Germline CDR1 and CDR2: DFQATT and SNEGSKA (reference sequence). The CDR3 runs 14 residues. V was clipped by 1 base and J by 5 bases; unmatched bases: 5. Treatment meaning: approximately nine-day PBMC culture with coronavirus spike peptide pools or control peptides (ViraFEST assay). Replacement of half the medium with fresh IL-2 medium took place on days 3 and 7. A note on this clonotype: The antigen is undetermined.

This chain uses TRBV20-1 with TRBJ2-5, with 9 bases matching TRBD2. Sample: CD4+ T cells from blood, cultured in vitro. The receptor's source is a human donor who had recovered from COVID-19. CDR3 sequence: CSARGGRARETQYF. CDR3 coding DNA: TGCAGTGCTAGAGGCGGGAGGGCAAGGGAGACCCAGTACTTC.